The sequence of this TCR beta chain was determined in a study of cytomegalovirus exposure and HLA in healthy donors. With 60 Vbeta and 13 Jbeta primers, the PCR was carried out. Using immunoSEQ multiplex PCR, the repertoire was profiled, and TCRdb retains in-frame clones only, with some absent. The repertoire holds 200,000 to 250,000 clones, with around 89% as singletons. The trim removed 1 base at V and 7 bases at J, leaving 3 bases unmatched. Germline values: CDR1 LNHNV, CDR2 YYDKDF (reference sequence). This CDR3 is built from 13 residues. The TCR originated in a woman under 30 in good health and CMV-seronegative. The material sequenced was PBMCs. The chain carries TRBV15 and TRBJ1-2, with TRBD1 matching 7 bases. The CDR3 DNA reads as TGTGCCACCAGCAGAGGAGACAGGGTTGGCTACACCTTC. This gives the protein CATSRGDRVGYTF.